The 19 T cell receptor beta chains below come from one sample, sequenced in a study of blood T cells in healthy people across ages. A second PCR, run for roughly 6 to 11 cycles, used a sample-barcoded 5' primer plus a J-beta primer mix. TCRdb passed the 5' RACE reads through MiXCR, listing each CDR3 protein once. The data show around 1.1 million distinct CDR3 sequences, around two fifths seen once. The specimen sequenced was blood. The receptor source for this set is a young man in good health.

The rearrangement links TRBV28 to TRBJ2-1; D ambiguous. The CDR3 is 12 residues long. From germline, CDR1 is MDHEN and CDR2 SYDVKM. Trimming took off 6 bases at V and 6 bases at J, with 9 bases between the two ends. The CDR3 region has the DNA TGTGCCAGCAGGGGTAAGGGCAATGAGCAGTTCTTC. Translation: CASRGKGNEQFF.

In its sample, this clonotype was seen a few times. This chain joins TRBV9 and TRBJ1-1; 11 nucleotides line up with TRBD1. The V gene's germline CDR1 is SGDLS and CDR2 YYNGEE. This CDR3 comprises 14 residues. V gave up 3 bases and J gave up 6 bases; unmatched junction bases: 4. CDR3 region: CASSGGQGVAEAFF. CDR3 nucleotides: TGTGCCAGCAGCGGGGGACAGGGGGTCGCTGAAGCTTTCTTT. The variable domain in full, completed from reference TRBV9 and TRBJ1-1, reads DSGVTQTPKHLITATGQRVTLRCSPRSGDLSVYWYQQSLDQGLQFLIQYYNGEERAKGNILERFSAQQFPDLHSELNLSSLELGDSALYFCASSGGQGVAEAFFGQGTRLTVV.

This clonotype was detected only a few times. V and J are TRBV11-2 and TRBJ2-3; D is undetermined. Germline CDR1 and CDR2: SGHAT and FQNNGV. The CDR3 covers 15 residues. V gave up 4 bases and J gave up 2 bases, with 13 bases separating them. CDR3 DNA sequence: TGTGCCAGCAGCTACCTCCGCGGCAACACAGATACGCAGTATTTT. Its translation: CASSYLRGNTDTQYF.

This chain uses TRBV7-9 with TRBJ1-4, with TRBD1 matching 9 bases. The CDR3 is 12 residues long. V gave up 5 bases and J gave up 11 bases; unmatched junction bases: 3. Per germline, CDR1 SEHNR and CDR2 FQNEAQ (reference sequence). Here the CDR3 DNA reads TGTGCCAGCAGCGGGACAGGGCTCAAACTGTTTTTT. It encodes CASSGTGLKLFF.

The chain carries TRBV20-1 and TRBJ2-3, with 14 bases identical to TRBD2. The CDR3 covers 17 residues. V was pared by 1 base and J by 2 bases, with 5 bases of the junction left unmatched. Germline CDR1 and CDR2: DFQATT and SNEGSKA (reference sequence). CDR3 amino acids: CSARGGLAGVATDTQYF. In nucleotides, the CDR3 is TGCAGTGCTAGAGGGGGACTAGCGGGGGTAGCCACAGATACGCAGTATTTT.

The gene calls are TRBV7-2 and TRBJ2-2, with 9 positions matching TRBD2. With V trimmed by 2 bases and J by 2 bases, 9 bases remained unmatched. Germline V gene sequence: CDR1 SGHTA, CDR2 FQGNSA. There are 18 residues in the CDR3. In DNA form, the CDR3 reads TGTGCCAGCAGCTTAAATGAGCGGGGGGCCGCCAACACCGGGGAGCTGTTTTTT. Translation gives CASSLNERGAANTGELFF.

The chain carries TRBV7-2 and TRBJ1-4; 7 bases align to TRBD1. This CDR3 comprises 14 residues. In germline, CDR1 is SGHTA, CDR2 FQGNSA. The ends lost 5 bases at V and 6 bases at J; junction bases unmatched: 6. CDR3 DNA sequence: TGTGCCAGCAGCCGACAGGGCGAGGATGAAAAACTGTTTTTT. It encodes CASSRQGEDEKLFF.

V gene TRBV10-3 combines with J gene TRBJ2-5; 7 nucleotides agree with TRBD2. The CDR3 consists of 15 residues. Germline-derived CDR1 and CDR2 are ENHRY and SYGVKD. Losses at the gene ends were 2 bases for V and 2 bases for J; bases not matched to a gene: 5. CDR3 residues: CAISEAGGFQETQYF. CDR3 nucleotide sequence: TGTGCCATCAGTGAGGCCGGGGGGTTTCAAGAGACCCAGTACTTC.

This sequence joins TRBV25-1 and TRBJ2-3, with 7 bases identical to TRBD2. The CDR3 is 15 amino acids. V lost 2 bases, J lost 4 bases, and 6 bases stayed unmatched. Germline CDR1 is MGHDK and CDR2 is SYGVNS. The CDR3 nucleotides read TGTGCCAGCAGTGAAGGCGGGGGTAGGGCAGATACGCAGTATTTT. Translation: CASSEGGGRADTQYF.

The V call is TRBV7-2, the J call TRBJ2-2; D is unclear. V was pared by 5 bases and J by 0 bases, with 19 bases between. Looked up from germline, CDR1 is SGHTA and CDR2 is FQGNSA. The CDR3 contains 18 residues. The CDR3 loop is CASSPTVRTYANTGELFF. The CDR3, as DNA: TGTGCCAGCAGCCCCACCGTTAGGACGTACGCGAACACCGGGGAGCTGTTTTTT.

Details on this clonotype: Relative to the germline gene, one junction end is altered; a read error may explain this. The V call is TRBV18, the J call TRBJ2-1; D may be TRBD2 (6 bases). CDR1 KGHSH and CDR2 LQKENI come from the germline V gene. This CDR3 comprises 14 residues. The CDR3 is CTSSPPQGGNEQFF. The CDR3 nucleotides are TGTACCAGCTCACCACCGCAGGGAGGTAATGAGCAGTTCTTC.

The J gene is TRBJ2-2, the V gene TRBV7-8; D perhaps matches TRBD2 (5 bases). CDR3 size: 12 residues. Trimming took off 5 bases at V and 6 bases at J, with 7 bases between the two ends. The germline gives CDR1 SGHVS, CDR2 FQNEAQ. The CDR3 region has the DNA TGTGCCAGCAGCACGAGGGCCGGGGAGCTGTTTTTT. Protein sequence: CASSTRAGELFF.

A few counts support this clonotype. The gene calls are TRBV25-1 and TRBJ1-6, with D possibly matching TRBD1 (5 bases). The CDR3 covers 16 residues. Germline V gene data show CDR1 as MGHDK and CDR2 as SYGVNS. Trimming took 7 bases from V and 7 from J, leaving 20 bases between them. CDR3 protein: CASTKESGLENSPLHF. The CDR3 DNA follows: TGTGCCAGCACCAAAGAATCGGGGCTAGAGAATTCACCCCTCCACTTT.

J is TRBJ1-1 and V is TRBV11-2; D ambiguous. The CDR3 is 14 residues long. Germline values: CDR1 SGHAT, CDR2 FQNNGV. Trimming stripped 7 bases from V and 5 bases from J, with 17 bases between. The CDR3 is CASILLGSYTEAFF. CDR3 DNA sequence: TGTGCCAGCATTCTTCTCGGCAGCTATACTGAAGCTTTCTTT.

The chain combines TRBV5-1 with TRBJ1-2; D possibly corresponds to TRBD1 (5 bases). CDR3 length: 14 residues. V shed 0 bases and J shed 8 bases, with 14 bases lying between them. Germline V CDR1 and CDR2: SGHRS, YFSETQ. CDR3 in amino acids: CASSLAGETGGYTF. For the CDR3, the DNA is TGCGCCAGCAGCTTGGCGGGAGAAACAGGCGGCTACACCTTC.

CDR3 nucleotide sequence: TGTGCCAGCAGCTTCCTCAGCGCAGGGATCCGCTCTGGGGCCAACGTCCTGACTTTC. Protein: CASSFLSAGIRSGANVLTF. The chain couples TRBV7-9 to TRBJ2-6; a weak D match, TRBD1 (5 bases). The germline gives CDR1 SEHNR, CDR2 FQNEAQ (reference sequence). The CDR3 extends over 19 amino acids. V was pared by 3 bases and J by 0 bases, with 18 bases between.

As to this clonotype: The germline gene is not matched at one end of the junction; a read error may be the cause. The J gene is TRBJ1-1, the V gene TRBV4-2; 8 bases fit TRBD1. The CDR3 is 16 amino acids. CDR1 LGHNA and CDR2 YNFKEQ come from the germline V gene. The CDR3 protein is CDSSQDDQGANTEAFF. As DNA, the CDR3 is TGTGACAGCAGCCAAGATGACCAGGGGGCCAACACTGAAGCTTTCTTT.

This clonotype was observed a few times. The CDR3 bases are TGCAGCGTTGAATGGAAGGAGGGGGCCAAAAACATTCAGTACTTC. This sequence encodes CSVEWKEGAKNIQYF. The chain employs TRBV29-1 and TRBJ2-4, with a possible D match to TRBD2 (6 bases). The CDR3 consists of 15 residues. V lost 2 bases and J lost 1, with 12 bases in between. The V gene's germline CDR1 is SQVTM and CDR2 ANQGSEA.

This clonotype was seen at least ten times. The chain uses TRBV7-9 and TRBJ1-2, with a weak D call TRBD1 (6 bases). V was trimmed by 1 base and J by 0 bases, leaving 9 bases between them. Germline CDR1 SEHNR, CDR2 FQNEAQ (reference sequence). The CDR3 runs to 15 residues. This CDR3 reads CASSLGTATNYGYTF. Written as DNA, the CDR3 is TGTGCCAGCAGCTTAGGGACAGCAACTAACTATGGCTACACCTTC.